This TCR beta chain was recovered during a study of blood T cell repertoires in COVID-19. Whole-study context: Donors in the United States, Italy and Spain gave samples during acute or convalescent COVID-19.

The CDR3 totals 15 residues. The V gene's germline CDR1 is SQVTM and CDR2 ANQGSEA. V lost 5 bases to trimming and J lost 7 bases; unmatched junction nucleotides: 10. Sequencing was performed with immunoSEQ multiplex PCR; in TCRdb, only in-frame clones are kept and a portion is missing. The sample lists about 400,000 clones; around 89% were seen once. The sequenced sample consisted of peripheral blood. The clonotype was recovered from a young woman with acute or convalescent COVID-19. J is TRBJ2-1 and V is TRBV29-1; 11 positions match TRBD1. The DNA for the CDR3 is TGCAGCGTTTTCGGCGGGACAGGGGGGCTAAATGAGCAGTTCTTC. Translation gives CSVFGGTGGLNEQFF.